One and the same sample provided the 26 T cell receptor beta chains below, sequenced in a study of siplizumab effects on memory and regulatory T cells. Sequenced by immunoSEQ multiplex PCR; TCRdb stores in-frame clones only, minus some. The sample records over 65,000 clones, around 95% being singletons. Sequenced sample: CD8+ T cells sorted from blood. The source is a human donor in good health.

The V and J genes are TRBV18 and TRBJ1-1; the match to TRBD1 covers 8 bases. Germline CDR1 KGHSH, CDR2 LQKENI. The CDR3 is 13 residues long. Unmatched junction bases numbered 4, after V lost 3 bases and J lost 7 bases. The CDR3 spells CASSPQGAVEAFF. CDR3 nucleotides: TGTGCCAGCTCACCCCAGGGGGCAGTTGAAGCTTTCTTT.

The gene calls are TRBV5-5 and TRBJ1-1; D unclear. The CDR3 has 12 residues. The germline V and J ends were trimmed by 7 bases and 0 bases, with 7 bases remaining between them. Germline CDR1 is SGHKS and CDR2 is YYEKEE (reference sequence). This CDR3 is CASLGMNTEAFF. CDR3 DNA: TGTGCCAGCTTGGGAATGAACACTGAAGCTTTCTTT.

The gene calls are TRBV28 and TRBJ2-7; D gene ambiguous. The V gene's germline CDR1 is MDHEN and CDR2 SYDVKM. V dropped 1 base and J dropped 4 bases, with 8 bases sitting between them. CDR3 size: 13 residues. The CDR3 DNA follows: TGTGCCAGCAGTTTATCGTCTCGATACGAGCAGTACTTC. Amino acid sequence: CASSLSSRYEQYF.

The chain carries TRBV25-1 and TRBJ2-5, with D unclear. This CDR3 is built from 16 residues. Per the germline V gene, CDR1 is MGHDK and CDR2 is SYGVNS. V lost 1 base, J lost 5 bases, and 17 bases lay in between. The CDR3 protein is CASSESFTRAGETQYF. CDR3 nucleotide sequence: TGTGCCAGCAGTGAATCCTTCACCCGGGCCGGGGAGACCCAGTACTTC.

The rearrangement uses TRBV11-2 and TRBJ2-7; 10 bases fit TRBD1. CDR3 length: 15 residues. Germline V gives CDR1 SGHAT, CDR2 FQNNGV. V lost 5 bases and J lost 1; bases outside the gene matches: 5. The DNA for the CDR3 is TGTGCCAGCAGCGGGGGACAGGGGAAATCCTACGAGCAGTACTTC. It is translated as CASSGGQGKSYEQYF.

V usage is TRBV29-1 and J usage is TRBJ2-7; D is uncertain. V lost 8 bases to trimming and J lost 3 bases, with 11 bases between them. The CDR3 spans 11 residues. Germline CDR1 SQVTM, CDR2 ANQGSEA. CDR3 in amino acids: CSLTVDYEQYF. As DNA, the CDR3 is TGCAGCTTGACGGTGGACTACGAGCAGTACTTC.

Written as DNA, the CDR3 is TGCGCCAGCAGCTTGGCCACTAGCGGAGCCTACGAGCAGTACTTC. This gives the protein CASSLATSGAYEQYF. The chain combines TRBV5-1 with TRBJ2-7, with 8 bases lining up with TRBD2. Germline CDR1 reads SGHRS; CDR2 reads YFSETQ. V gave up 0 bases and J gave up 2 bases; unmatched junction bases: 4. The CDR3 has 15 residues.

The chain has TRBV10-3 and TRBJ2-3; D ambiguous. V lost 0 bases and J lost 0, with 16 bases in between. Germline CDR1 and CDR2: ENHRY and SYGVKD. The CDR3 contains 18 residues. CDR3 in amino acids: CAISESARSKPSTDTQYF. The CDR3 DNA reads as TGTGCCATCAGTGAGTCAGCCCGATCTAAGCCGAGCACAGATACGCAGTATTTT.

The chain couples TRBV30 to TRBJ2-1; 13 bases fit TRBD2. The CDR3 length is 17 residues. The germline CDR1 and CDR2 sequences are GTSNPN and SVGIG (reference sequence). Unmatched junction bases numbered 9, after V lost 0 bases and J lost 7 bases. CDR3 region: CAWSVPGLAGVLNEQFF. The CDR3, as DNA: TGTGCCTGGAGTGTACCCGGACTAGCGGGAGTATTGAATGAGCAGTTCTTC.

CDR3 coding DNA: TGTGCCAGCTCACTTAACCCCATGGTTGCACTAAAGAACACCGGGGAGCTGTTTTTT. This codes for CASSLNPMVALKNTGELFF. This chain uses TRBV18 with TRBJ2-2; no definite D call. This CDR3 contains 19 residues. Trimming took off 4 bases at V and 1 base at J, with 22 bases between the two ends. The germline V gene encodes CDR1 KGHSH and CDR2 LQKENI.

The rearrangement uses TRBV7-9 and TRBJ2-3, with TRBD2 matching 11 bases. The CDR3 is 16 residues long. The J segment lost 4 bases and the V segment lost 6 bases, leaving 9 bases of the junction unmatched. Germline loops: CDR1 SEHNR, CDR2 FQNEAQ (reference sequence). The CDR3 DNA sequence: TGTGCCAGCAGTCCTCCCACTAGCGGGAGTTCAGATACGCAGTATTTT. Translated: CASSPPTSGSSDTQYF.

With respect to this clone: The junction does not match germline at one end; this may be a read error. This chain connects TRBV7-7 to TRBJ2-7; D gene unclear. CDR3 length: 17 residues. Germline CDR1 SSHAT, CDR2 FNYEAQ (reference sequence). CDR3 bases: TGTGCTAGCAGCTCCATCAAGGGCACCCCGAGCTCCTACGAGCAGTACTTC. It specifies CASSSIKGTPSSYEQYF.

The chain carries TRBV6-4 and TRBJ2-1, with no clear D. Deletions cut 0 bases from V and 3 bases from J, with 6 bases between. CDR1 and CDR2 (germline): MRHNA, SNTAGT. The CDR3 covers 14 residues. In DNA form, the CDR3 reads TGTGCCAGCAGTGACTCGATGGACTACAATGAGCAGTTCTTC. It codes for CASSDSMDYNEQFF.

DNA of the CDR3: TGTGCCAGCAGTCAGGGGTTGGGACAGCCCCAGCATTTT. It translates to CASSQGLGQPQHF. V gene TRBV6-5 combines with J gene TRBJ1-5, with a weak D call TRBD1 (6 bases). CDR1 is MNHEY and CDR2 is SVGAGI in the germline V gene. This CDR3 region has 13 residues. V shed 5 bases and J shed 7 bases, with 12 bases lying between them.

The J gene is TRBJ2-3, the V gene TRBV27; TRBD2 matches 11 bases. The trim removed 5 bases at V and 1 base at J, leaving 8 bases unmatched. Per the germline V gene, CDR1 is MNHEY and CDR2 is SMNVEV (reference sequence). This CDR3 has 17 residues. The CDR3 nucleotides read TGTGCCAGCAGTCCCCGGCTGACTAGCGGGGGCACAGATACGCAGTATTTT. As protein: CASSPRLTSGGTDTQYF.

The chain is built from TRBV5-1 and TRBJ1-1; 10 bases line up with TRBD1. Unmatched junction bases numbered 5, after V lost 4 bases and J lost 5 bases. The CDR3 spans 14 residues. Germline loops: CDR1 SGHRS, CDR2 YFSETQ. DNA for the CDR3: TGCGCCAGCAGCGGATCGGACAGGGGGACTGAAGCTTTCTTT. Translated: CASSGSDRGTEAFF.

As DNA, the CDR3 is TGTGCCAGCAGTACAAGGGGCAGGCAAGAGACCCAGTACTTC. It encodes CASSTRGRQETQYF. V and J are TRBV28 and TRBJ2-5; the D gene is possibly TRBD1 (5 bases). In germline, CDR1 is MDHEN, CDR2 SYDVKM. This CDR3 region has 14 residues. V lost 5 bases and J 2 bases, leaving 12 bases between the germline ends.

This clone was observed a single time. The V gene is TRBV15, the J gene TRBJ1-4; 7 bases are a match to TRBD1. The CDR3 extends over 16 amino acids. V was clipped by 2 bases and J by 2 bases; unmatched bases: 5. CDR1 is LNHNV and CDR2 is YYDKDF in the germline V gene (reference sequence). The DNA of the CDR3 is TGTGCCACCAGCAGAACTAGGGGGCGGACTAATGAAAAACTGTTTTTT. Protein sequence: CATSRTRGRTNEKLFF. The whole variable domain, remainder taken from reference TRBV15 and TRBJ1-4, is DAMVIQNPRYQVTQFGKPVTLSCSQTLNHNVMYWYQQKSSQAPKLLFHYYDKDFNNEADTPDNFQSRRPNTSFCFLDIRSPGLGDTAMYLCATSRTRGRTNEKLFFGSGTQLSVL.

The chain joins TRBV12-5 to TRBJ2-7; 10 bases fit TRBD2. The CDR3 consists of 18 residues. CDR1 and CDR2 from the germline V gene are LGHNT and FRNRAP. The trim removed 6 bases at V and 4 bases at J, leaving 18 bases unmatched. CDR3 nucleotides: TGTGCTAGTGGCCCAGTTCCCTTTTTGCTAGCGGGAGAGTACGAGCAGTACTTC. This translates into CASGPVPFLLAGEYEQYF.

The rearrangement uses TRBV9 and TRBJ2-2; no reliable D call. This CDR3 has 13 residues. The V gene lost 3 bases and the J gene lost 0 bases, with 3 bases spanning the gap. Germline V CDR1 and CDR2: SGDLS, YYNGEE. CDR3 amino acids: CASSDSNTGELFF. The CDR3 DNA reads TGTGCCAGCAGCGATTCGAACACCGGGGAGCTGTTTTTT.

The chain has TRBV5-1 and TRBJ2-4; D might be TRBD1 (6 bases). V was shortened by 4 bases and J by 6 bases, with 14 bases between the two germline ends. This CDR3 is built from 14 residues. Germline lookup yields CDR1 SGHRS and CDR2 YFSETQ. CDR3 loop: CASSPGDTGNIQYF. For the CDR3, the DNA is TGCGCCAGCAGCCCCGGGGACACAGGAAACATTCAGTACTTC.

The chain carries TRBV4-1 and TRBJ2-1, with 9 bases aligning to TRBD2. Germline V gene data show CDR1 as MGHRA and CDR2 as YSYEKL. The V segment lost 5 bases and the J segment 5 bases; nucleotides outside the gene matches: 10. The CDR3 spans 16 residues. CDR3 sequence: CASSSRGSGGNNEQFF. The CDR3 DNA sequence: TGCGCCAGCAGCTCCCGGGGGAGCGGGGGGAACAATGAGCAGTTCTTC.

CDR3 nucleotides: TGTGCCAGCAGCCATGGGGGCGGGAGGGACAATGAGCAGTTCTTC. Its protein product is CASSHGGGRDNEQFF. This chain connects TRBV11-3 to TRBJ2-1; 9 bases align to TRBD2. The ends lost 5 bases at V and 5 bases at J; junction bases unmatched: 7. Germline V gene data show CDR1 as SGHNT and CDR2 as YENEEA. The CDR3 runs 15 residues. Looking up the rest from reference TRBV11-3 and TRBJ2-1 gives the full variable domain: EAGVVQSPRYKIIEKKQPVAFWCNPISGHNTLYWYLQNLGQGPELLIRYENEEAVDDSQLPKDRFSAERLKGVDSTLKIQPAELGDSAVYLCASSHGGGRDNEQFFGPGTRLTVL.

The V call is TRBV7-6, the J call TRBJ2-3; D remains unclear. The V end lost 1 base, the J end lost 1 base, and 6 bases lay between the germline ends. CDR3 length: 14 residues. The germline gives CDR1 SGHVS, CDR2 FNYEAQ. The CDR3 is CASSLGSRTDTQYF. In DNA form, the CDR3 reads TGTGCCAGCAGCTTAGGCTCTCGCACAGATACGCAGTATTTT.

The chain uses TRBV7-3 and TRBJ2-7; the D gene is possibly TRBD1 (5 bases). V lost 5 bases to trimming and J lost 0 bases, with 8 bases between them. The CDR3 loop spans 13 amino acids. Germline CDR1 is SGHTA and CDR2 is FQGTGA. In DNA, the CDR3 is TGTGCCAGCAGCCCGACAGCCTCCTACGAGCAGTACTTC. It translates to CASSPTASYEQYF.

V is TRBV29-1 and J is TRBJ2-5; tentative D call: TRBD1 (5 bases). The CDR3 runs to 13 residues. The germline V gene has CDR1 SQVTM and CDR2 ANQGSEA. Trimming shortened V by 2 bases and J by 5 bases, and 12 bases separated the two germline ends. The CDR3, as DNA: TGCAGCGTTGAAAAAGGGGTACAGGAGACCCAGTACTTC. It is translated as CSVEKGVQETQYF.